The clone carrying this TCR beta chain was recorded at least ten times. Its antigen is currently unknown. UMIs and a universal primer site were added when TCR cDNA was made by 5'RACE template switching. MiXCR, run by TCRdb on the 5' RACE reads, gives a single entry per CDR3 protein. The sample comprises 100,000 to 150,000 distinct CDR3 sequences, 7.4% of which are singletons, and around 2.6% rests with the top ten. This sample is drawn from a study of T cells after yellow fever vaccination. Study in general: The SMART-Seq v4 Ultra Low Input method served to prepare the low-cell-number fractions.

The CDR3 is made up of 15 amino acids. Germline V gene data show CDR1 as SGHRS and CDR2 as YFSETQ. The germline V and J ends were trimmed by 4 bases and 3 bases, with 15 bases remaining between them. Study-level results: Though weaker, the secondary response peaked faster, on day 5 versus 15.

The source of this sequence is a young man who received the YFV17D yellow fever vaccine. The V call is TRBV5-1, the J call TRBJ2-3, with D perhaps TRBD1 (7 bases). Sequenced material: CD4+ T cells sorted from PBMCs, taken more than 8 days after the first yellow fever vaccination. CDR3 residues: CASSLRGVATDTQYF. The CDR3 DNA sequence: TGCGCCAGCAGCCTCAGGGGGGTCGCAACAGATACGCAGTATTTT.